The TCR beta chain described here comes from a study of OX40 agonist ivuxolimab in advanced cancers. Study summary: Age averaged around 59 years (range roughly 20 to 90), and just over 80% were male. The study's findings and limits: Antigen specificity of clonally expanded peripheral T cells was not established. Relative to CD4+ cells, CD8+ T cells on average had more expanded clones.

Only in-frame clones appear in the TCRdb table, and some are missing; sequencing was by immunoSEQ multiplex PCR. This sample has over 80,000 clones, with roughly nine tenths found just once. There are 16 residues in the CDR3. V lost 5 bases to trimming and J lost 5 bases, with 21 bases between them. The germline V gene encodes CDR1 SGHTA and CDR2 FQGNSA. Details on this clone: Its antigen is not identified.

Samples were taken at baseline and on day 1 of cycles 4 and 7. Sequenced here: CD4+ or CD8+ T cells sorted from blood, sampled in a trial of the OX40 agonist ivuxolimab. The chain employs TRBV7-2 and TRBJ2-5; D is undetermined. The clonotype was recovered from an adult with an advanced solid tumor such as melanoma, head and neck, liver or kidney cancer. CDR3 sequence reads: CASSPRAPLSKETQYF. The CDR3 DNA follows: TGTGCCAGCAGCCCCCGGGCCCCCCTTAGTAAGGAGACCCAGTACTTC.